The sequence of this T cell receptor beta chain was determined in a study of cytomegalovirus exposure and HLA in healthy donors. Looking at the study overall: There were 350 to 400 genotyped donors. Of these, about 86% fell in the genetic ancestry cluster associated with self-reported Caucasian donors. The study's findings and limits: In a later analysis, donors in an Asian-associated ancestry cluster reportedly had fewer N-insertions in productive TCRs than the cohort mean.

PCR amplification relied on 60 Vbeta primers (plus 13 Jbeta primers). This table comes from immunoSEQ multiplex PCR, and its TCRdb copy is limited to in-frame clones, with some not included. The sample has 150,000 or so clones, about 88% seen once. This clone was recorded once. Its cognate antigen is unknown. The donors, nominally healthy at sampling, likely had unrecorded immune exposures. With V trimmed by 5 bases and J by 3 bases, 3 bases remained unmatched. The CDR3 loop spans 13 amino acids. The germline V gene has CDR1 SGHRS and CDR2 YFSETQ. The chain links TRBV5-1 to TRBJ2-7; the match to TRBD1 covers 9 bases. The specimen sequenced was PBMCs. The sequence was obtained from a woman in her late teens or twenties in good health and CMV-seronegative. The CDR3 reads CASSGTGIYEQYF. CDR3 in DNA: TGCGCCAGCAGTGGGACAGGGATCTACGAGCAGTACTTC.